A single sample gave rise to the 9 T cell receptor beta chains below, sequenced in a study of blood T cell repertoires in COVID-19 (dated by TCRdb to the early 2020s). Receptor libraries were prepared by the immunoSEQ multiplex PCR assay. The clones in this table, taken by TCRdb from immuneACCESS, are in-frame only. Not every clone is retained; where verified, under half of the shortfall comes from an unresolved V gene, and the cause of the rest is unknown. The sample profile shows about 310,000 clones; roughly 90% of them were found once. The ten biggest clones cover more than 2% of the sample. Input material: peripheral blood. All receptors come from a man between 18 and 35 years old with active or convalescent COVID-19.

The CDR3 coding sequence is TGTGCCAGCAGCATTCGACAGGGTAATCAGCCCCAGCATTTT. Protein: CASSIRQGNQPQHF. The chain uses TRBV28 and TRBJ1-5, with 7 bases identical to TRBD1. The CDR3 is made up of 14 amino acids. Unmatched junction bases numbered 6, after V lost 6 bases and J lost 4 bases. CDR1 MDHEN and CDR2 SYDVKM come from the germline V gene. The full variable domain, rest sourced from reference TRBV28 and TRBJ1-5, is DVKVTQSSRYLVKRTGEKVFLECVQDMDHENMFWYRQDPGLGLRLIYFSYDVKMKEKGDIPEGYSVSREKKERFSLILESASTNQTSMYLCASSIRQGNQPQHFGDGTRLSIL.

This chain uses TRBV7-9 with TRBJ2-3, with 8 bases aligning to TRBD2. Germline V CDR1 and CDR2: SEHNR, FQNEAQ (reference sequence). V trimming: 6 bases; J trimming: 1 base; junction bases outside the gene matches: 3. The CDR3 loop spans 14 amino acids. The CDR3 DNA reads TGTGCCAGCAGGGCCGGGGGGGGCACAGATACGCAGTATTTT. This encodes CASRAGGGTDTQYF.

CDR3 in DNA: TGTGCCAGCAGCTTAGTAATACCGACAGGGGGAATAGACACCGGGGAGCTGTTTTTT. Its translation: CASSLVIPTGGIDTGELFF. The chain couples TRBV7-6 to TRBJ2-2, with 9 bases matching TRBD1. Germline CDR1 reads SGHVS; CDR2 reads FNYEAQ. CDR3 length: 19 amino acids. Germline trimming cut 1 base from V and 3 bases from J; bases unmatched to any gene: 12.

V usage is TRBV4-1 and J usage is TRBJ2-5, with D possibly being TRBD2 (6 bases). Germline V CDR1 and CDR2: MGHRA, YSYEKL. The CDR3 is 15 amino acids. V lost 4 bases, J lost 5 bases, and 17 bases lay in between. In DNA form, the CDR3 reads TGCGCCAGCAGCCTAAATAGCGGCAGCTCGGAGACCCAGTACTTC. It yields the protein CASSLNSGSSETQYF.

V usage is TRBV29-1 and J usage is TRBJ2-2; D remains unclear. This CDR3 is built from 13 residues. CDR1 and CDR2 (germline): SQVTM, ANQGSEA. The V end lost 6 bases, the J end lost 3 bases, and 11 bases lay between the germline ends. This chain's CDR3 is CSVALRHTGELFF. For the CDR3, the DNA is TGCAGCGTGGCCCTCAGGCACACCGGGGAGCTGTTTTTT.

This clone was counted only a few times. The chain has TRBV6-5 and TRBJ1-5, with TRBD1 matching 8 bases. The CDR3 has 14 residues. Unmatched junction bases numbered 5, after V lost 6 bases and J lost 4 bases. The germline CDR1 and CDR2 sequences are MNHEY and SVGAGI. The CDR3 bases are TGTGCCAGCAGCCCCGGACAGGGAAATCAGCCCCAGCATTTT. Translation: CASSPGQGNQPQHF.

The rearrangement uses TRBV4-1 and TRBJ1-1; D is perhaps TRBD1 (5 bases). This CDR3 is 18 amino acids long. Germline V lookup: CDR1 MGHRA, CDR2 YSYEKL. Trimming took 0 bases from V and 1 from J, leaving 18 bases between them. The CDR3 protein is CASSQDGGARGRNTEAFF. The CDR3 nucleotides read TGCGCCAGCAGCCAAGATGGAGGGGCGCGCGGAAGGAACACTGAAGCTTTCTTT.

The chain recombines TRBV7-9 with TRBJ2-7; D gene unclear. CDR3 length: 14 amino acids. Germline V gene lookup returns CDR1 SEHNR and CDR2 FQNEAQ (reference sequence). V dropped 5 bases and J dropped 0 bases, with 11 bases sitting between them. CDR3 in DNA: TGTGCCAGCAGCCATGACCAGGTCTCCTACGAGCAGTACTTC. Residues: CASSHDQVSYEQYF. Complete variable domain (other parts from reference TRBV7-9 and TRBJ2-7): DTGVSQNPRHKITKRGQNVTFRCDPISEHNRLYWYRQTLGQGPEFLTYFQNEAQLEKSRLLSDRFSAERPKGSFSTLEIQRTEQGDSAMYLCASSHDQVSYEQYFGPGTRLTVT.

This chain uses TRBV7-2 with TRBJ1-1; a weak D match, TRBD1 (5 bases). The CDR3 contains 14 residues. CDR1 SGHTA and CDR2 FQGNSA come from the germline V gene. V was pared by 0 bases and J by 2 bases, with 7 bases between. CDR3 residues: CASSLARGNTEAFF. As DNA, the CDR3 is TGTGCCAGCAGCTTAGCTAGGGGTAACACTGAAGCTTTCTTT.